This is a list of T cell receptor beta chains from one sample in a study of blood T cell repertoires in COVID-19. Profiling relied on immunoSEQ multiplex PCR, and the TCRdb table lists in-frame clones only, not all of them. The top ten hold less than 20% of the sample, which has roughly 200,000 clones, 80% to 90% seen once. Sequencing input: peripheral blood. These receptors came from a human donor in a cohort sampled during active COVID-19. Each CDR3 is given with its conserved first and last residue. A D gene is named only where the DNA matches it firmly. The size entry is marked missing in some rows and otherwise reads once, few, many or a size class.

clone_size	v_call	j_call	d_call	cdr3_aa	cdr3_nt
few	TRBV19	TRBJ1-5	-	CASSVEPGEPQHF	TGTGCCAGTAGTGTAGAACCGGGGGAGCCCCAGCATTTT
once	TRBV4-2	TRBJ1-2	TRBD1	CASSQDRTRGHGGYTF	TGTGCCAGCAGCCAAGATCGGACGAGGGGGCACGGTGGCTACACCTTC
-	TRBV3-1/TRBV3-2	TRBJ2-1	-	CASSRSQTSYNEQFF	TGTGCCAGCAGCCGAAGCCAAACTAGTTACAATGAGCAGTTCTTC
-	TRBV7-2	TRBJ2-5	TRBD2	CASSLGASGGQETQYF	TGTGCCAGCAGCTTAGGGGCTAGCGGGGGTCAAGAGACCCAGTACTTC
-	TRBV28	TRBJ1-4	TRBD1	CASRDRGLNEKLFF	TGTGCCAGCAGAGACAGGGGGCTTAATGAAAAACTGTTTTTT
-	TRBV6-5	TRBJ1-2	-	CASSYSGTTRVSYTF	TGTGCCAGCAGTTACTCCGGGACAACTAGAGTCAGCTACACCTTC
-	TRBV7-8	TRBJ2-5	-	CASSLAGGRGLGTQYF	TGTGCCAGCAGCTTAGCTGGGGGGAGAGGGTTGGGGACCCAGTACTTC
-	TRBV25-1	TRBJ1-1	-	CASRQGNTEAFF	TGTGCCAGCAGGCAGGGGAACACTGAAGCTTTCTTT
-	TRBV19	TRBJ1-2	TRBD1	CASNQDRGYGYTF	TGTGCCAGTAATCAGGACAGGGGTTATGGCTACACCTTC
many	TRBV2	TRBJ2-3	-	CASSGLSGDTQYF	TGTGCCAGCAGTGGGCTAAGCGGAGATACGCAGTATTTT
once	TRBV6-5	TRBJ1-6	-	CASKGDSPLHF	TGTGCCAGTAAAGGGGATTCACCCCTCCACTTT
-	TRBV18	TRBJ1-3	-	CASSRGVAGNTIYF	TGTGCCAGCTCACGGGGAGTAGCTGGAAACACCATATATTTT
-	TRBV7-2	TRBJ1-4	TRBD1	CASSLAAGGNEKLFF	TGTGCCAGCAGCTTAGCGGCAGGGGGTAATGAAAAACTGTTTTTT
few	TRBV28	TRBJ1-1	-	CASRTTGTATEAFF	TGTGCCAGCAGAACAACAGGGACGGCTACTGAAGCTTTCTTT
-	TRBV11-1	TRBJ1-2	-	CASSPSAETNYGYTF	TGTGCCAGCAGTCCTTCCGCGGAAACTAACTATGGCTACACCTTC
-	TRBV7-9	TRBJ2-2	-	CASSLSTSNTGELFF	TGTGCCAGCAGCTTATCTACCTCGAACACCGGGGAGCTGTTTTTT
-	TRBV9	TRBJ1-5	-	CASSPTGKNNQPQHF	TGTGCCAGCAGCCCTACCGGGAAAAACAATCAGCCCCAGCATTTT
-	TRBV5-1	TRBJ1-4	-	CASSLERVATNEKLFF	TGCGCCAGCAGCTTGGAGCGCGTTGCAACTAATGAAAAACTGTTTTTT
-	TRBV19	TRBJ2-5	TRBD1	CASSGQVNLIVAETQYF	TGTGCCAGTAGCGGACAGGTCAACCTGATCGTAGCGGAGACCCAGTACTTC
-	TRBV30	TRBJ1-5	TRBD1	CAWSVGTVNQPQHF	TGTGCCTGGAGTGTAGGGACAGTCAATCAGCCCCAGCATTTT
once	TRBV19	TRBJ1-1	TRBD1	CASSMSGTGGITEAFF	TGTGCCAGTAGTATGTCCGGGACAGGGGGCATCACTGAAGCTTTCTTT
few	TRBV19	TRBJ2-2	-	CASSLPLSRPTHTGELFF	TGTGCCAGTAGTCTCCCTTTAAGCAGGCCTACCCACACCGGGGAGCTGTTTTTT
-	TRBV7-9	TRBJ2-2	-	CASSFGGADTGELFF	TGTGCCAGCAGCTTCGGAGGGGCCGACACCGGGGAGCTGTTTTTT
-	TRBV9	TRBJ2-6	TRBD1	CASSPRQGTRSGANVLTF	TGTGCCAGCAGCCCCCGACAGGGGACGCGCTCTGGGGCCAACGTCCTGACTTTC
once	TRBV7-2	TRBJ2-1	TRBD2	CASSYTSGASSYNEQFF	TGTGCCAGCAGCTATACTAGCGGGGCGAGCTCCTACAATGAGCAGTTCTTC
-	TRBV2	TRBJ1-5	TRBD1	CASSSDRERQPQHF	TGTGCCAGCAGTAGCGACAGGGAGCGGCAGCCCCAGCATTTT
once	TRBV10-3	TRBJ2-1	TRBD1	CATRDRDNEQFF	TGTGCCACCCGGGACAGGGACAATGAGCAGTTCTTC
-	TRBV30	TRBJ2-5	-	CAWSVHRTQETQYF	TGTGCCTGGAGTGTACACCGAACCCAAGAGACCCAGTACTTC
-	TRBV19	TRBJ1-5	-	CASSITAINQPQHF	TGTGCCAGTAGTATAACAGCAATCAATCAGCCCCAGCATTTT
-	TRBV2	TRBJ2-1	-	CASSRTVYNEQFF	TGTGCCAGCAGCCGGACAGTCTACAATGAGCAGTTCTTC
-	TRBV3-1/TRBV3-2	TRBJ1-6	TRBD1	CASSDVNGQGRSPLHF	TGTGCCAGCAGTGACGTAAACGGACAGGGAAGATCACCCCTCCACTTT
-	TRBV3-1/TRBV3-2	TRBJ1-1	-	CASSQLGGGSEAFF	TGTGCCAGCAGCCAACTGGGGGGAGGGAGTGAAGCTTTCTTT
-	TRBV6-1	TRBJ1-1	TRBD1	CASSEAYKAGGTEAFF	TGTGCCAGCAGTGAAGCCTATAAGGCAGGGGGCACTGAAGCTTTCTTT
-	TRBV9	TRBJ1-2	-	CASSGPGGDHYGYTF	TGTGCCAGCAGCGGGCCCGGGGGGGATCACTATGGCTACACCTTC
-	TRBV29-1	TRBJ1-1	-	CRGEGDTEAFF	TGCAGGGGGGAGGGAGATACTGAAGCTTTCTTT
-	TRBV5-1	TRBJ1-6	-	CASSLGQHYNSPLHF	TGCGCCAGCAGCTTGGGACAGCACTATAATTCACCCCTCCACTTT
few	TRBV7-2	TRBJ2-7	-	CASSPLVSTGYEQYF	TGTGCCAGCAGCCCTCTAGTTTCCACGGGCTACGAGCAGTACTTC
-	TRBV7-6	TRBJ1-1	TRBD1	CASSTGQGGVVTEAFF	TGTGCCAGCAGCACTGGACAGGGAGGGGTCGTAACTGAAGCTTTCTTT
-	TRBV6-6	TRBJ1-6	-	CASRPRQSSYNSPLHF	TGTGCCAGCAGACCCCGACAGAGCTCCTATAATTCACCCCTCCACTTT
-	TRBV2	TRBJ2-3	TRBD2	CASSNRLAGVDTQYF	TGTGCCAGCAGTAACCGACTAGCGGGAGTAGATACGCAGTATTTT
few	TRBV5-1	TRBJ1-1	TRBD1	CASSPLRDRGQAFF	TGCGCCAGCAGCCCGCTCCGGGACAGGGGGCAGGCTTTCTTT
-	TRBV6-5	TRBJ1-4	-	CASSSGGGKLFF	TGTGCCAGCAGTTCTGGCGGGGGGAAACTGTTTTTT
-	TRBV2	TRBJ1-6	-	CASSEGGGSYNSPLHF	TGTGCCAGCAGTGAAGGGGGGGGCTCCTATAATTCACCCCTCCACTTT
few	TRBV5-1	TRBJ1-5	TRBD1	CASSLTGGVEPQHF	TGCGCCAGCAGCTTGACAGGGGGCGTGGAGCCCCAGCATTTT
-	TRBV19	TRBJ1-2	TRBD1	CASQDRDSNYGYTF	TGTGCCAGTCAAGACCGGGACAGCAACTATGGCTACACCTTC
-	TRBV6-2/TRBV6-3	TRBJ1-5	-	CASSYTQGVQPQHF	TGTGCCAGCAGTTACACCCAGGGTGTTCAGCCCCAGCATTTT
-	TRBV15	TRBJ1-4	TRBD1	CATSKGQGNEKLFF	TGTGCCACCAGCAAGGGACAGGGAAATGAAAAACTGTTTTTT
-	TRBV5-4	TRBJ1-1	-	CASSLEPQGNNTEAFF	TGTGCCAGCAGCCTGGAGCCACAGGGCAACAACACTGAAGCTTTCTTT
medium-sized	TRBV4-1	TRBJ2-5	TRBD1	CASSEGPGGRETQYF	TGCGCCAGCAGCGAAGGGCCAGGGGGTCGGGAGACCCAGTACTTC
once	TRBV7-9	TRBJ2-5	-	CASSLDLPGKETQYF	TGTGCCAGCAGCTTAGACCTCCCGGGGAAAGAGACCCAGTACTTC
-	TRBV30	TRBJ1-1	TRBD1	CAWSGDSSPFF	TGTGCCTGGAGTGGGGACAGTTCGCCTTTCTTT
-	TRBV6-6	TRBJ2-5	TRBD1	CASWKGQMETQYF	TGTGCCAGCTGGAAGGGACAGATGGAGACCCAGTACTTC
-	TRBV28	TRBJ2-7	-	CASSRSYSYEQYF	TGTGCCAGCAGCCGCAGCTACAGCTACGAGCAGTACTTC
-	TRBV6-5	TRBJ1-1	-	CASTVDYTEAFF	TGTGCCAGCACCGTGGACTACACTGAAGCTTTCTTT
-	TRBV5-1	TRBJ2-5	TRBD2	CASSPGGTSWGTQYF	TGCGCCAGCAGCCCGGGGGGGACATCCTGGGGGACCCAGTACTTC